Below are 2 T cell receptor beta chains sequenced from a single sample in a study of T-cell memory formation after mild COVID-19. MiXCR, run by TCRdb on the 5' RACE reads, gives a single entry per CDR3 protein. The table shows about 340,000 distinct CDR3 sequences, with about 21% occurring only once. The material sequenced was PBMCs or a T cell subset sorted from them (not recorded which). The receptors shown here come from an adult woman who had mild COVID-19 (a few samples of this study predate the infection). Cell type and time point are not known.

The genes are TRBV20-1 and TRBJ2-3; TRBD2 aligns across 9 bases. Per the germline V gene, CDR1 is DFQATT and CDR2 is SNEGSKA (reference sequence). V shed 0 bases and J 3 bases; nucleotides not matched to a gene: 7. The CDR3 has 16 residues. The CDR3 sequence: CSARDRRLAGTDTQYF. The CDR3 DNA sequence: TGCAGTGCTAGAGATAGAAGGCTAGCGGGAACAGATACGCAGTATTTT.

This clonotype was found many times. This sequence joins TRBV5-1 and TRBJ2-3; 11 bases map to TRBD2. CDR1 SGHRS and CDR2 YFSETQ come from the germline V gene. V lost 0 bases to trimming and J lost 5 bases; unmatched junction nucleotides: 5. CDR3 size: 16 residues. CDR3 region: CASSLGTSGLVDTQYF. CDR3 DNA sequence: TGCGCCAGCAGCTTGGGGACTAGCGGGCTGGTAGATACGCAGTATTTT. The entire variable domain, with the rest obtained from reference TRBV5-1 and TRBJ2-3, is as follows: KAGVTQTPRYLIKTRGQQVTLSCSPISGHRSVSWYQQTPGQGLQFLFEYFSETQRNKGNFPGRFSGRQFSNSRSEMNVSTLELGDSALYLCASSLGTSGLVDTQYFGPGTRLTVL.